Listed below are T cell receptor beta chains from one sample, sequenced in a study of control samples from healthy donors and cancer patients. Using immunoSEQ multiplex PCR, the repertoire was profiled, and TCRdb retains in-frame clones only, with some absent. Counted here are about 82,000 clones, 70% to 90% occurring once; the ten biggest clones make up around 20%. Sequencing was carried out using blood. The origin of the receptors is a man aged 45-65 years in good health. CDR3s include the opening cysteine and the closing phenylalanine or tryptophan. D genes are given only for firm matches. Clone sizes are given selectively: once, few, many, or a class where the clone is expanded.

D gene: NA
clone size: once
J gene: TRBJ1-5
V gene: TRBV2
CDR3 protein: CASSEVGDYQPQHF
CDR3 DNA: TGTGCCAGCAGTGAAGTGGGGGATTATCAGCCCCAGCATTTT

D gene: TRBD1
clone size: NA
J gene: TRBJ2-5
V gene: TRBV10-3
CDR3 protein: CAISETSGQRVQETQYF
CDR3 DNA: TGTGCCATCAGTGAAACCTCGGGACAGAGAGTCCAAGAGACCCAGTACTTC

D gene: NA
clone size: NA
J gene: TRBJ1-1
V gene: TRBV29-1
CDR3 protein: CSVDPGATEAFF
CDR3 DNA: TGCAGCGTTGATCCAGGGGCAACTGAAGCTTTCTTT

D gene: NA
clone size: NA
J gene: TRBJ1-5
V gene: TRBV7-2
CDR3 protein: CASSLEGTATYQPQHF
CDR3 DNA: TGTGCCAGCAGCTTGGAGGGGACGGCCACCTATCAGCCCCAGCATTTT

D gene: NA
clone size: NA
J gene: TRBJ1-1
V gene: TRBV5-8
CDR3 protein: CASSFILKTEAFF
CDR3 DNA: TGTGCCAGCAGCTTTATCCTAAAGACTGAAGCTTTCTTT

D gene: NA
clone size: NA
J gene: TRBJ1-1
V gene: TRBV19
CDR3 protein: CASKAGLNTEAFF
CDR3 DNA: TGTGCCAGTAAGGCAGGGTTGAACACTGAAGCTTTCTTT

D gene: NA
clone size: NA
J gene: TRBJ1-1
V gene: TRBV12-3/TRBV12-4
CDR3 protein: CASSSDSGAFF
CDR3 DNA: TGTGCCAGCAGTAGCGACTCGGGAGCTTTCTTT

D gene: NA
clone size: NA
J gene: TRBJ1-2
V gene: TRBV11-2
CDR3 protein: CASSLVSGESGYTF
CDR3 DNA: TGTGCCAGCAGCTTAGTTTCAGGGGAGTCTGGCTACACCTTC

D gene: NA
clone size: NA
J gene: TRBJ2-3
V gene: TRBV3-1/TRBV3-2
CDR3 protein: CASSQATGGDTQYF
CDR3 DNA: TGTGCCAGCAGCCAAGCGACCGGTGGAGATACGCAGTATTTT

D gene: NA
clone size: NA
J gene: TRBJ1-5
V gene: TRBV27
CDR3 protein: CASSLGGARQPQHF
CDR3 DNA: TGTGCCAGCAGCCTGGGAGGGGCGAGGCAGCCCCAGCATTTT

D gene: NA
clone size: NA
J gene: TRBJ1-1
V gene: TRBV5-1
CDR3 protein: CASRSTSVNTEAFF
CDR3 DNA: TGCGCCAGCAGATCCACATCGGTGAACACTGAAGCTTTCTTT

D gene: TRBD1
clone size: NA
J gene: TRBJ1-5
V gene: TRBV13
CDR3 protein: CASSPGQNQPQHF
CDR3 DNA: TGTGCCAGCAGCCCGGGACAGAATCAGCCCCAGCATTTT

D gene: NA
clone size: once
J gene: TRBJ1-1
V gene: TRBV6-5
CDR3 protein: CASSYGGNTEAFF
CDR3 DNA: TGTGCCAGCAGTTACGGGGGGAACACTGAAGCTTTCTTT

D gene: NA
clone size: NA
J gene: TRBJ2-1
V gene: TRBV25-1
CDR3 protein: CASRPQGPYNEQFF
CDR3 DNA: TGTGCCAGCAGACCACAGGGTCCCTACAATGAGCAGTTCTTC

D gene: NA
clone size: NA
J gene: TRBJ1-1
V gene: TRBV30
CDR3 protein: CAWNRDGNTEAFF
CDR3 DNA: TGTGCCTGGAATCGGGACGGTAACACTGAAGCTTTCTTT

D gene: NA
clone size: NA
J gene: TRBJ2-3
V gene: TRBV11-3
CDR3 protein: CASSLDRVDTQYF
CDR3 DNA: TGTGCCAGCAGCTTAGACCGGGTGGATACGCAGTATTTT

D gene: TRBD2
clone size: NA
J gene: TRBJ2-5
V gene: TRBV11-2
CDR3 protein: CASSSGLAGGSPETQYF
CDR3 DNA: TGTGCCAGCAGCTCAGGACTAGCGGGAGGGTCCCCAGAGACCCAGTACTTC

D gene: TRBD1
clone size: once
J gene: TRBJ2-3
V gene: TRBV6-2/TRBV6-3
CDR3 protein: CASSYADRGVADTQYF
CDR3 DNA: TGTGCCAGCAGTTACGCGGACAGGGGGGTTGCAGATACGCAGTATTTT

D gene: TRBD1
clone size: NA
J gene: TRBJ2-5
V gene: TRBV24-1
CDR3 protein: CATSEGTAKETQYF
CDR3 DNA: TGTGCCACCAGTGAGGGGACAGCTAAAGAGACCCAGTACTTC

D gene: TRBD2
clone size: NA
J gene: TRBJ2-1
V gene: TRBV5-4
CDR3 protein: CASSPGTSGRIEQFF
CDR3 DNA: TGTGCCAGCAGCCCGGGGACTAGCGGGAGGATCGAGCAGTTCTTC

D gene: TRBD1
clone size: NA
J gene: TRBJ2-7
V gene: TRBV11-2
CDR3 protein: CASSLGGQGMHF
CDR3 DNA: TGTGCCAGCAGCTTAGGGGGACAGGGTATGCACTTC

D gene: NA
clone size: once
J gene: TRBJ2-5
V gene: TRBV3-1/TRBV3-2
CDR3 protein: CASSLFNSLTQYF
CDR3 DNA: TGTGCCAGCAGCCTATTTAATTCCCTGACCCAGTACTTC

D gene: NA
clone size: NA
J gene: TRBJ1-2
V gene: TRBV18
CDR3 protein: CASSPDRSRNYGYTF
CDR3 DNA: TGTGCCAGCTCACCAGACAGAAGCCGCAACTATGGCTACACCTTC

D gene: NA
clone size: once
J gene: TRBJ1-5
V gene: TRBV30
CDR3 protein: CAWSKKGNQPQHF
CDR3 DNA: TGTGCCTGGAGTAAGAAGGGAAATCAGCCCCAGCATTTT

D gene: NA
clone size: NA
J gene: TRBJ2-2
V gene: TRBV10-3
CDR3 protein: CAISGPGELFF
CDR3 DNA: TGTGCCATCAGTGGGCCCGGGGAGCTGTTTTTT

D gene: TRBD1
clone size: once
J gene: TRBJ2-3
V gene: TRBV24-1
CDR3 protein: CATGQRTDTQYF
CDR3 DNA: TGTGCCACGGGACAGCGAACAGATACGCAGTATTTT

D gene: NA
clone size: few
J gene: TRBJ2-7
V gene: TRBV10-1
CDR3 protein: CASRKPYEQYF
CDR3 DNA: TGCGCCAGCCGGAAGCCGTACGAGCAGTACTTC

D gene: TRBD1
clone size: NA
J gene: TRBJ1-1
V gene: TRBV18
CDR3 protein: CASSPGQGGFTEAFF
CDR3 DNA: TGTGCCAGCTCACCAGGACAGGGGGGTTTCACTGAAGCTTTCTTT

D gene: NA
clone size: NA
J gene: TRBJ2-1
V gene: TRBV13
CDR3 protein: CASSLGRNNEQFF
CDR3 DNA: TGTGCCAGCAGCTTAGGCCGCAACAATGAGCAGTTCTTC

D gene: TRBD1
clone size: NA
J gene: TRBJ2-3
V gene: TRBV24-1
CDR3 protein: CATSDNGQGTTEDTQYF
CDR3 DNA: TGTGCCACCAGTGACAACGGACAGGGGACAACGGAAGATACGCAGTATTTT

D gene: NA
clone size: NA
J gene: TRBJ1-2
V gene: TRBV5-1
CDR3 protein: CASSSPQRADGYTF
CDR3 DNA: TGCGCCAGCAGCTCCCCCCAGCGGGCAGATGGCTACACCTTC

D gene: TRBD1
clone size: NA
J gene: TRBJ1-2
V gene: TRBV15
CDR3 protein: CATDRGRENYGYTF
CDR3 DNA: TGTGCCACCGACAGGGGGCGGGAAAACTATGGCTACACCTTC

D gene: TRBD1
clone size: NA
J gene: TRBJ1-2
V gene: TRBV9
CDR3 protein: CASSTKDRPSLHYGYTF
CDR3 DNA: TGTGCCAGCAGCACCAAGGACAGGCCTTCTCTCCACTATGGCTACACCTTC

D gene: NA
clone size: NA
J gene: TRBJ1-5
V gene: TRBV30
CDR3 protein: CAWSPRSGDQPQHF
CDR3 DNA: TGTGCCTGGAGCCCAAGATCAGGGGATCAGCCCCAGCATTTT

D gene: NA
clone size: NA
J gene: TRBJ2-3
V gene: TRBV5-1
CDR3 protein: CASSFEGNTDTQYF
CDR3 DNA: TGCGCCAGCAGCTTTGAGGGGAACACAGATACGCAGTATTTT

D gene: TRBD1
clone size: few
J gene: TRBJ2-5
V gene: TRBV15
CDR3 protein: CATSQPTAGGVRETQYF
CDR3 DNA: TGTGCCACCAGCCAACCAACTGCAGGGGGCGTGAGAGAGACCCAGTACTTC

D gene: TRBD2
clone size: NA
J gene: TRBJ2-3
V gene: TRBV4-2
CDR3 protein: CASSQEALAGGTDTQYF
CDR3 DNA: TGTGCCAGCAGCCAAGAGGCACTAGCGGGAGGGACAGATACGCAGTATTTT

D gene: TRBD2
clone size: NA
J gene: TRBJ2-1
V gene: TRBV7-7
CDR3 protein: CASSLGGTSYNEQFF
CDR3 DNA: TGTGCTAGCAGCTTAGGGGGGACTAGCTACAATGAGCAGTTCTTC

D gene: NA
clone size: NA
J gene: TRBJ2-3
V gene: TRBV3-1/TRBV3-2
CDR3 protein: CASSQRRGGDTQYF
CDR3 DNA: TGTGCCAGCAGCCAACGGCGGGGCGGGGATACGCAGTATTTT

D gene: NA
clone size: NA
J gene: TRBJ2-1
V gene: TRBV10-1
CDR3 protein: CASSEFGRSSYNEQFF
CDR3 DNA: TGCGCCAGCAGTGAGTTCGGCAGAAGCTCCTACAATGAGCAGTTCTTC

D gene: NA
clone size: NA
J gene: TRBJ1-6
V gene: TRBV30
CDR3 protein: CAWSAAGRNSPLHF
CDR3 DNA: TGTGCCTGGAGTGCCGCAGGGAGGAATTCACCCCTCCACTTT

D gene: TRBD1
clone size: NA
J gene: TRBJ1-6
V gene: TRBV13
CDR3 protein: CASSLGGTGASPLHF
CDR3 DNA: TGTGCCAGCAGCTTAGGAGGGACAGGGGCTTCACCCCTCCACTTT

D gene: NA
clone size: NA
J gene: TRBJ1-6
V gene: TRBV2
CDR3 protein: CASSVIDGRGSPLHF
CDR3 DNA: TGTGCCAGCAGTGTAATTGACGGAAGGGGTTCACCCCTCCACTTT

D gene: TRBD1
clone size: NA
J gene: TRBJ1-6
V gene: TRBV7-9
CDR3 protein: CASMGTGGQSPLHF
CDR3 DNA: TGTGCCAGCATGGGGACAGGGGGCCAGTCACCCCTCCACTTT

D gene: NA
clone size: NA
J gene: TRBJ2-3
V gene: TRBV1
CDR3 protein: CTSSRRLASTDTQYF
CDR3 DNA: TGCACCAGCAGTCGAAGACTAGCCAGCACAGATACGCAGTATTTT

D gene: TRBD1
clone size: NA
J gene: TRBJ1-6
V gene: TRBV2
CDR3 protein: CASSEARGGSPLHF
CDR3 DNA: TGTGCCAGCAGTGAAGCCAGGGGGGGGTCACCCCTCCACTTT

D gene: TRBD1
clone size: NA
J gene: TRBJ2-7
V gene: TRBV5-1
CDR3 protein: CASSFPGQGSGLLRYEQYF
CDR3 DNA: TGCGCCAGCAGCTTCCCGGGACAGGGATCGGGTCTGCTTCGCTACGAGCAGTACTTC

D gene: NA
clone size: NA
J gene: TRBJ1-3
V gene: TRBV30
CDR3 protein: CAWSVGTISGNTIYF
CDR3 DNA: TGTGCCTGGAGTGTAGGCACGATCTCTGGAAACACCATATATTTT

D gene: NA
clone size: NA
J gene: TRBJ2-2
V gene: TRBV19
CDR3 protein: CASSIAVGNTGELFF
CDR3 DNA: TGTGCCAGTAGTATAGCCGTTGGGAACACCGGGGAGCTGTTTTTT

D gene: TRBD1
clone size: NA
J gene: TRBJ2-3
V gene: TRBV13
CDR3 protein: CASSLNRGDTQYF
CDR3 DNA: TGTGCCAGCAGCTTGAACAGGGGAGATACGCAGTATTTT

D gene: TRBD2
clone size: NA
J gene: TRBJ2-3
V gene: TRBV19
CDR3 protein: CASSRTSGGAADTQYF
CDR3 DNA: TGTGCCAGTAGTAGGACTAGCGGGGGGGCAGCAGATACGCAGTATTTT

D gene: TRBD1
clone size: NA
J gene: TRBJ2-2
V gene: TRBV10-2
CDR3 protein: CASSERGGAGGELFF
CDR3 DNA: TGCGCCAGCAGTGAGCGAGGGGGCGCGGGCGGGGAGCTGTTTTTT

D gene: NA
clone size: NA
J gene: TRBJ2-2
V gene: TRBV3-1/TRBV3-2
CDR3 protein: CASSQGDGELFF
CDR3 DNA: TGTGCCAGCAGCCAAGGTGACGGGGAGCTGTTTTTT

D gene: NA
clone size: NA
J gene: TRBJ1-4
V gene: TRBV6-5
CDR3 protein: CASSYSRNEKLFF
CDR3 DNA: TGTGCCAGCAGTTACTCTAGGAATGAAAAACTGTTTTTT

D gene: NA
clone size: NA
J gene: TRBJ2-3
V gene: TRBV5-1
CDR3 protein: CASSLAGSTDTQYF
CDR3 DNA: TGCGCCAGCAGCTTGGCGGGTAGCACAGATACGCAGTATTTT

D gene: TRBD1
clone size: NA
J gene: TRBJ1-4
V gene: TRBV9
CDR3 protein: CASSGAGGREKLFF
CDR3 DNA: TGTGCCAGCAGCGGGGCAGGGGGCAGGGAAAAACTGTTTTTT

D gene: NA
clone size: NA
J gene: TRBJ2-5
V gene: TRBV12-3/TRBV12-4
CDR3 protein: CASTRQLQETQYF
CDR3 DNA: TGTGCCAGCACGAGGCAGTTGCAAGAGACCCAGTACTTC

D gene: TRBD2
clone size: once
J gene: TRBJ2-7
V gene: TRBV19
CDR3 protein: CASSTSGTFGEQYF
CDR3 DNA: TGTGCCAGTAGTACTAGCGGGACATTTGGGGAGCAGTACTTC

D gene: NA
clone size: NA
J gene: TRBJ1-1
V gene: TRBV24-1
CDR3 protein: CATSGQYTEAFF
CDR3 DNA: TGTGCCACCAGTGGGCAGTACACTGAAGCTTTCTTT